This TCR beta chain was identified in a study of shared clonotypes between healthy human individuals (dated by TCRdb to about 2020). Some background on the complete study: The cohort included three men and two women between 18 and 49 years of age. Blood TCR repertoires of roughly five healthy adults were deeply sequenced to estimate repertoire size and the extent of clonotype sharing between individuals. For each donor, three plates each were used for CD4 naive and CD4 memory, two plates were used for CD8 naive, and one plate was used for CD8 memory. Leukapheresis yielded between about 0.8 and 8.9 billion PBMCs per donor. To increase sequencing depth and limit assay-specific biases, TCR repertoire library preparation and sequencing were carried out by different laboratories using diverse techniques.

Results and caveats for the whole study, not just this receptor: Naive subsets generally had larger estimated clonotype richness than memory subsets. Based on pairwise subsampling, the degree of clonotype sharing among donors was expected to be affected by sequencing depth. Compared with non-shared clonotypes, the clonotypes found in all four sorted-subset donors had higher generation probabilities. Sharing across a handful of donors was observed for approximately 5% of naive CD4, 3.5% of naive CD8, roughly 2.4% of memory CD4, and over 0.3% of memory CD8 clonotypes. Because the study included only a small number of donors, the genetic and exposure-history diversity represented was limited. Sampling was restricted to blood, and TCR repertoires in tissues likely differ from the TCR repertoires found in blood. Rarefaction of sorted-subset datasets indicated incomplete sequencing despite the large sequencing depth.

Using the deep immunoSEQ assay, TCR CDR3 regions were amplified from genomic DNA by multiplex PCR. For each cell subset, the extracted genomic DNA was distributed evenly across all wells of several immunoSEQ 96-well plates, and each plate served as one replicate. Each replicate PCR for sorted subsets received around 200 ng genomic DNA, equal to some 32,000 T cell genomes. Purified libraries were measured with a Qubit 3.0 fluorometer, size-checked on a Bioanalyzer 2100, and measured again with the KAPA Library Quantification kit. Every immunoSEQ 96-well plate was sequenced on a dedicated single-read 150-cycle Illumina NextSeq 550 flow cell. As for the original processing: Because the immunoSEQ output held only junctional sequences and lacked quality scores, the filtering could not match the filtering applied to full-length reads. Sequences were annotated with PyIR, a Python wrapper for IgBLAST v1.9, using IMGT germline references to assign V/J genes and CDR3. Reads were filtered out if the reads had weak V/J assignments (E-value above 1e-6), no CDR3, stop codons, out-of-frame junctions, or ambiguous translated residues. V3J clonotypes were defined by identical inferred V gene, J gene, and CDR3 amino acid sequence. Percentage overlap between repertoires was calculated by dividing the number of shared unique clonotypes by the size of the smaller repertoire. Repertoire richness was assessed with RTK rarefaction, the Chao1 estimator, and Recon v2.1 estimates of unobserved clonotypes. Generation probabilities for all TCRbeta clonotypes obtained by the gDNA method from a handful of donors were computed using OLGA. TCRdb's version of the immuneACCESS table is confined to in-frame rearrangements and falls short of the full clone set. An unresolved V gene accounts for under half of the shortfall where checked; the remainder is of unknown origin. The D gene and trimming were derived from the DNA, and the V and J assignments and clone size from that table. The sample records about 2.3 million clones, roughly 90% of which are singletons. The biggest ten clones account for more than 0.35% of the sample.

The donors were healthy, HIV-negative adults who had no recently reported acute infections or vaccinations. Every donor was a Caucasian adult living in Nashville, Tennessee, USA. CD4+ T cells were enriched by magnetic negative selection; naive cells were then positively selected on CD45RA, and the negative fraction formed the memory subset. Blood was obtained by leukapheresis, after which PBMCs were separated by Ficoll-Histopaque density gradient centrifugation and cryopreserved in liquid nitrogen vapor phase. Analytical flow cytometry was used to check the purity and quantity of every magnetically sorted T cell population. Genomic DNA was isolated from each sorted fraction and quantified by UV absorbance on a Nanodrop 2000c. CDR1 and CDR2 were assigned from the germline V gene as SGHTA and FQGNSA. Including the terminal cysteine and phenylalanine, the CDR3 comprises 14 residues. Of all the DNA, just the CDR3 is kept, 42 bases in frame from base 1. Trimming takes 1 base from V and 2 bases from J, and the germline ends sit 8 bases apart.

In the case of this clone: The specificity of this receptor is unknown. No qualities accompany the bases; no much larger clone lies one base away.

The sample was naive CD4+ T cells from PBMCs. Per the publication, the cell subset or site label means: CD45RA+ positively selected. The TCR sequence derives from a man aged 18-30 years in good health. Some clones in this sample may be carry-over from other donors' samples. Here the chain combines TRBV7-2 and TRBJ1-1; a confident D gene designation cannot be given. The sequenced DNA: TGTGCCAGCAGCTTAGAGACGGAAAACACTGAAGCTTTCTTT. This gives the protein CASSLETENTEAFF.